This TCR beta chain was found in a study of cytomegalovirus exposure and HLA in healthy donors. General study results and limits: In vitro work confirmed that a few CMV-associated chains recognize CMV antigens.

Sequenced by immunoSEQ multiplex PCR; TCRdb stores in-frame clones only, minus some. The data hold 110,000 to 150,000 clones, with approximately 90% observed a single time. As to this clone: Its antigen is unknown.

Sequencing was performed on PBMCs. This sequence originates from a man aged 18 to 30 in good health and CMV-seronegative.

CDR3 sequence (DNA): TGTGCCAGCAGAGGACAGGATACTTACAATGAGCAGTTCTTC. Translated, it gives CASRGQDTYNEQFF. The V gene is TRBV7-9, the J gene TRBJ2-1, with 7 bases aligning to TRBD1. Looked up from germline, CDR1 is SEHNR and CDR2 is FQNEAQ (reference sequence). The CDR3 is made up of 14 amino acids. V lost 6 bases, J lost 4 bases, and 6 bases stayed unmatched. The entire variable domain, with the rest obtained from reference TRBV7-9 and TRBJ2-1, is as follows: DTGVSQNPRHKITKRGQNVTFRCDPISEHNRLYWYRQTLGQGPEFLTYFQNEAQLEKSRLLSDRFSAERPKGSFSTLEIQRTEQGDSAMYLCASRGQDTYNEQFFGPGTRLTVL.